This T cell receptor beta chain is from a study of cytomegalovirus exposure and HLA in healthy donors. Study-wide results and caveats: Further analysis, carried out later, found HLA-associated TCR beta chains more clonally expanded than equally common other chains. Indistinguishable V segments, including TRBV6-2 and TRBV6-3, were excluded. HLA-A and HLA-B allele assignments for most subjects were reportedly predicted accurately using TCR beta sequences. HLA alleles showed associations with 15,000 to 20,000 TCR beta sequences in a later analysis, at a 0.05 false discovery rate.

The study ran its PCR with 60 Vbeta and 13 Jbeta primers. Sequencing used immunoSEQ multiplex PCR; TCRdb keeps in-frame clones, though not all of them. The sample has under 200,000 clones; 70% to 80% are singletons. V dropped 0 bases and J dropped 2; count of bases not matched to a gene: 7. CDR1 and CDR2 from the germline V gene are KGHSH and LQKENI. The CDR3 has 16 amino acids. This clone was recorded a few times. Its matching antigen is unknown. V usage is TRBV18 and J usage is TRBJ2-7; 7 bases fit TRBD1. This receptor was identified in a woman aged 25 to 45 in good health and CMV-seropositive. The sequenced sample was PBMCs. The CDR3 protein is CASSPPTGTVTYEQYF. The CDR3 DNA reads TGTGCCAGCTCACCACCCACAGGGACAGTCACCTACGAGCAGTACTTC.